Presented here are 29 T cell receptor beta chains from one specimen sequenced in a study of T-cell reconstitution after alpha-beta-depleted transplantation in children. Using unique molecular identifiers, the investigators prepared the TCRbeta library. One entry per CDR3 protein results from TCRdb running MiXCR on the PCR reads. The sample lists about 440,000 distinct CDR3 sequences, roughly 43% seen once, with approximately 25% in the top ten. The material sequenced was PBMCs, taken before TCRalphabeta/CD19-depleted stem cell transplant. The receptors originated from a girl between 2 and 10 years old with aplastic anemia, due to receive a stem cell transplant.

The CDR3 here is CASSLAAGRDQPQHF. Written as DNA, the CDR3 is TGTGCCAGCTCACTGGCGGCAGGGCGCGATCAGCCCCAGCATTTT. The chain is built from TRBV18 and TRBJ1-5; possible D gene TRBD1, 5 bases. CDR1 KGHSH and CDR2 LQKENI come from the germline V gene. This CDR3 is 15 amino acids long. Trimming pared 4 bases from V and 5 bases from J, leaving 15 bases between. Variable domain in full (rest from reference TRBV18 and TRBJ1-5): NAGVMQNPRHLVRRRGQEARLRCSPMKGHSHVYWYRQLPEEGLKFMVYLQKENIIDESGMPKERFSAEFPKEGPSILRIQQVVRGDSAAYFCASSLAAGRDQPQHFGDGTRLSIL.

This clonotype was picked up many times. The chain carries TRBV27 and TRBJ2-7; TRBD1 matches at 11 bases. Looked up from germline, CDR1 is MNHEY and CDR2 is SMNVEV (reference sequence). The J segment lost 5 bases and the V segment lost 1 base, leaving 4 bases of the junction unmatched. The CDR3 runs 15 residues. Here the CDR3 reads CASSLYRDRGNEQYF. CDR3 coding DNA: TGTGCCAGCAGTTTATACCGGGACAGGGGGAACGAGCAGTACTTC.

This clonotype was detected only once. This chain uses TRBV11-2 with TRBJ1-5, with no clear D. Looked up from germline, CDR1 is SGHAT and CDR2 is FQNNGV. The V end was cut by 1 base, the J end by 9 bases, with 10 bases between. The CDR3 is 13 residues long. As DNA, the CDR3 is TGTGCCAGCAGCTTAGCGGATTTTAGGCCCCAGCATTTT. This sequence encodes CASSLADFRPQHF.

This clonotype was seen ten or more times. V is TRBV6-5 and J is TRBJ1-2, with D perhaps matching TRBD1 (5 bases). The V end was cut by 2 bases, the J end by 4 bases, with 5 bases between. The CDR3 totals 12 residues. The germline gives CDR1 MNHEY, CDR2 SVGAGI. The CDR3 loop reads CASSYQGYGYTF. Here the CDR3 DNA reads TGTGCCAGCAGTTACCAGGGCTATGGCTACACCTTC.

This clonotype was observed a few times. The chain combines TRBV7-8 with TRBJ1-5, with D maybe TRBD1 (6 bases). The CDR3 covers 14 residues. V lost 5 bases and J lost 6, with 14 bases in between. CDR1 and CDR2 (germline): SGHVS, FQNEAQ. CDR3 coding DNA: TGTGCCAGCAGCCCAGCCCGCAGGGGTCAGCCCCAGCATTTT. It is translated as CASSPARRGQPQHF.

This clonotype has only a few counts. This chain uses TRBV20-1 with TRBJ2-1; 10 bases are a match to TRBD2. CDR3 length: 18 amino acids. V lost 1 base, J lost 4 bases, and 13 bases stayed unmatched. Germline V gives CDR1 DFQATT, CDR2 SNEGSKA (reference sequence). The CDR3 bases are TGCAGTGCTAGAGTATTGGGGTTAAGGACTAGCGGATACAATGAGCAGTTCTTC. It specifies CSARVLGLRTSGYNEQFF.

The chain combines TRBV7-9 with TRBJ2-7; D tentatively fits TRBD1 or TRBD2 (5 bases each). The germline V gene has CDR1 SEHNR and CDR2 FQNEAQ (reference sequence). This CDR3 is built from 13 residues. Trimming removed 6 bases at V and 4 bases at J, with 13 bases between. The CDR3: CASSRGRLYEQYF. CDR3 coding DNA: TGTGCCAGCAGTCGGGGCCGCTTATACGAGCAGTACTTC.

A few counts support this clonotype. The gene calls are TRBV4-1 and TRBJ2-7; 11 nucleotides agree with TRBD2. The CDR3 has 16 amino acids. V shed 0 bases, J shed 3 bases, and the junction held 4 bases outside the gene matches. CDR1 MGHRA and CDR2 YSYEKL come from the germline V gene. The CDR3 nucleotides read TGCGCCAGCAGCCAAGATAAAACTAGCGGGGGCTACGAGCAGTACTTC. Translating gives CASSQDKTSGGYEQYF.

A remark on this clonotype: A junction end diverges from the germline sequence, so it may reflect a read error. The V call is TRBV2, the J call TRBJ1-5; the D gene is possibly TRBD1 (6 bases). The CDR3 runs to 13 residues. Germline V gives CDR1 SNHLY, CDR2 FYNNEI. The CDR3 DNA reads TGTGCCAGCAGCCGGGGGCCCAATCAGCCCCATCATTTT. This translates into CASSRGPNQPHHF.

This clonotype occurred many times. This sequence joins TRBV5-1 and TRBJ2-1; D gene ambiguous. Per the germline V gene, CDR1 is SGHRS and CDR2 is YFSETQ. Trimming left V 3 bases short and J 6 bases short, with 16 bases between. This CDR3 spans 15 amino acids. This chain's CDR3 is CASSSDSTSVNEQFF. The CDR3 DNA follows: TGCGCCAGCAGCTCAGACTCGACGAGTGTCAATGAGCAGTTCTTC.

The chain recombines TRBV7-3 with TRBJ1-6; D might be TRBD1 (6 bases). Germline CDR1 and CDR2: SGHTA and FQGTGA. The V end lost 5 bases, the J end lost 7 bases, and 12 bases lay between the germline ends. The CDR3 is made up of 14 amino acids. CDR3 sequence (DNA): TGTGCCAGCAGCCTAGCAGGGGCGAATTCACCCCTCCACTTT. The encoded protein is CASSLAGANSPLHF.

This clonotype showed up just once. V gene TRBV20-1 combines with J gene TRBJ2-4, with a weak D call TRBD2 (6 bases). V shed 7 bases and J shed 0 bases, with 16 bases lying between them. The CDR3 totals 15 residues. Germline assignment: CDR1 DFQATT and CDR2 SNEGSKA (reference sequence). The CDR3 nucleotides are TGCAGTGTTTCACTAGCACCGTTAGCCAAAAACATTCAGTACTTC. Amino acid sequence: CSVSLAPLAKNIQYF.

This clonotype was observed a few times. The chain joins TRBV11-1 to TRBJ2-2; 9 nucleotides align to TRBD2. In germline, CDR1 is SGHAT, CDR2 FQDESV (reference sequence). The CDR3 extends over 19 amino acids. V shed 3 bases, J shed 5 bases, and the junction held 16 bases outside the gene matches. The DNA for the CDR3 is TGTGCCAGCAGCTTCCCCCCTGCGGGAGGGCCGAAGAGGACCGGGGAGCTGTTTTTT. Translating it yields CASSFPPAGGPKRTGELFF.

The rearrangement joins TRBV9 to TRBJ2-5; the match to TRBD1 covers 7 bases. V trimming: 4 bases; J trimming: 4 bases; junction bases outside the gene matches: 7. The CDR3 contains 14 residues. Germline CDR1 and CDR2: SGDLS and YYNGEE. The CDR3 sequence is CASSQQGSRETQYF. CDR3 nucleotides: TGTGCCAGCAGCCAACAGGGGTCTAGAGAGACCCAGTACTTC.

This clonotype was seen many times. The chain links TRBV6-1 to TRBJ1-1; 8 bases are a match to TRBD1. With V trimmed by 4 bases and J by 11 bases, 6 bases remained unmatched. The CDR3 has 12 amino acids. Germline V lookup: CDR1 MNHNS, CDR2 SASEGT. The CDR3 DNA sequence: TGTGCCAGCAGTGGGACAGGGATTGGCGCTTTCTTT. Its translation: CASSGTGIGAFF.

The CDR3 region has the DNA TGTGCCTGGAGTGTGGGGCAGGGTGAAAAACTGTTTTTT. The encoded protein is CAWSVGQGEKLFF. This chain joins TRBV30 and TRBJ1-4, with TRBD1 as a possible D gene (5 bases). V lost 0 bases, J lost 7 bases, and 9 bases lay in between. The CDR3 loop spans 13 amino acids. Germline CDR1 GTSNPN, CDR2 SVGIG (reference sequence).

This clonotype was picked up many times. The chain couples TRBV12-3 or TRBV12-4 to TRBJ2-3; no clear D. Trimming stripped 5 bases from V and 0 bases from J, with 9 bases between. The CDR3 totals 14 residues. The CDR3 here is CASSTLGSTDTQYF. CDR3 DNA: TGTGCCAGCAGTACCCTCGGGAGCACAGATACGCAGTATTTT.

The table lists this clonotype with many counts. The chain couples TRBV29-1 to TRBJ1-5, with 7 bases aligning to TRBD1. Germline CDR1 and CDR2: SQVTM and ANQGSEA. This CDR3 has 14 amino acids. J lost 5 bases, V lost 4 bases, and 8 bases had no gene match. The CDR3 nucleotides are TGCAGCGTTGGTTTCGGGACAGACGATCAGCCCCAGCATTTT. It encodes CSVGFGTDDQPQHF.

This clonotype was found many times. The chain is built from TRBV12-3 or TRBV12-4 and TRBJ2-1; D is uncertain. V was trimmed by 7 bases and J by 2 bases, leaving 6 bases between them. CDR3 length: 12 residues. CDR3 coding DNA: TGTGCCAGCACCCGGACCTACAATGAGCAGTTCTTC. It is translated as CASTRTYNEQFF.

The table lists this clonotype with many counts. The genes are TRBV5-1 and TRBJ2-5; D not certain. The CDR3 is made up of 12 amino acids. V dropped 5 bases and J dropped 5 bases, with 10 bases sitting between them. The germline V gene encodes CDR1 SGHRS and CDR2 YFSETQ. CDR3 residues: CASRKGGETQYF. In DNA form, the CDR3 reads TGCGCCAGCAGAAAAGGTGGTGAGACCCAGTACTTC. Full variable domain (outside the CDR3, taken from reference TRBV5-1 and TRBJ2-5): KAGVTQTPRYLIKTRGQQVTLSCSPISGHRSVSWYQQTPGQGLQFLFEYFSETQRNKGNFPGRFSGRQFSNSRSEMNVSTLELGDSALYLCASRKGGETQYFGPGTRLLVL.

V usage is TRBV5-6 and J usage is TRBJ2-7, with a tentative D call TRBD1 (6 bases). This CDR3 spans 14 amino acids. CDR1 is SGHDT and CDR2 is YYEEEE in the germline V gene. Trimming removed 4 bases from V and 0 bases from J, with 11 bases in between. Written as DNA, the CDR3 is TGTGCCAGCAGCATTACAGGGTTCTCCTACGAGCAGTACTTC. Its protein is CASSITGFSYEQYF.

The genes are TRBV7-9 and TRBJ1-4; TRBD1 is a possible D gene (6 bases). This CDR3 is 14 amino acids long. Per the germline V gene, CDR1 is SEHNR and CDR2 is FQNEAQ (reference sequence). Trimming shortened V by 6 bases and J by 7 bases, and 15 bases separated the two germline ends. In DNA, the CDR3 is TGTGCCAGCAGTTACCCCAGGGGAGGTGAAAAACTGTTTTTT. Translating gives CASSYPRGGEKLFF.

This clonotype was recorded many times. V usage is TRBV20-1 and J usage is TRBJ1-2, with D unresolved. CDR1 and CDR2 from the germline V gene are DFQATT and SNEGSKA (reference sequence). This CDR3 comprises 13 residues. V was clipped by 0 bases and J by 2 bases, with 7 bases between them. The CDR3: CSARDWENYGYTF. In nucleotides, the CDR3 is TGCAGTGCTAGAGACTGGGAAAACTATGGCTACACCTTC.

This clonotype was observed many times. This rearrangement joins TRBV7-6 to TRBJ1-1, with a possible D match to TRBD1 (5 bases). Trimming stripped 1 base from V and 4 bases from J, with 10 bases between. Germline CDR1 is SGHVS and CDR2 is FNYEAQ. CDR3 size: 14 residues. As DNA, the CDR3 is TGTGCCAGCAGCTTAGGGTCGGGGGGCACTGAAGCTTTCTTT. This sequence encodes CASSLGSGGTEAFF.

The gene calls are TRBV9 and TRBJ1-1; no reliable D call. CDR1 SGDLS and CDR2 YYNGEE come from the germline V gene. Trimming took off 0 bases at V and 5 bases at J, with 8 bases between the two ends. The CDR3 is 13 residues long. Written as DNA, the CDR3 is TGTGCCAGCAGCGTAGGGTTCTGGACTGAAGCTTTCTTT. Its translation: CASSVGFWTEAFF. Based on the CDR3 plus reference TRBV9 and TRBJ1-1, the full variable domain is DSGVTQTPKHLITATGQRVTLRCSPRSGDLSVYWYQQSLDQGLQFLIQYYNGEERAKGNILERFSAQQFPDLHSELNLSSLELGDSALYFCASSVGFWTEAFFGQGTRLTVV.

The chain links TRBV20-1 to TRBJ2-7; D not certain. Trimming left V 4 bases short and J 0 bases short, with 10 bases between. The CDR3 has 13 residues. In germline, CDR1 is DFQATT, CDR2 SNEGSKA (reference sequence). CDR3 DNA: TGCAGTGCTACAAATCCTTTCTCCTACGAGCAGTACTTC. Its protein is CSATNPFSYEQYF.

In this sample, this clonotype turned up many times. The rearrangement links TRBV9 to TRBJ2-5; TRBD2 is a possible D gene (5 bases). The CDR3 sequence is 16 residues long. Germline assignment: CDR1 SGDLS and CDR2 YYNGEE. V was cut by 3 bases and J by 2 bases, with 17 bases left in between. DNA of the CDR3: TGTGCCAGCAGCGCCCGCTTGGGAAGCGGACAAGAGACCCAGTACTTC. Translated: CASSARLGSGQETQYF. The full variable domain, with the rest looked up from reference TRBV9 and TRBJ2-5, is DSGVTQTPKHLITATGQRVTLRCSPRSGDLSVYWYQQSLDQGLQFLIQYYNGEERAKGNILERFSAQQFPDLHSELNLSSLELGDSALYFCASSARLGSGQETQYFGPGTRLLVL.

The table lists this clonotype with a few counts. V gene TRBV20-1 combines with J gene TRBJ2-3, with D perhaps TRBD2 (5 bases). The CDR3 spans 15 residues. Germline V gene sequence: CDR1 DFQATT, CDR2 SNEGSKA (reference sequence). Trimming removed 0 bases from V and 1 base from J, with 11 bases in between. Here the CDR3 DNA reads TGCAGTGCTAGAGATTCGGGATCGGGCACAGATACGCAGTATTTT. Its translation is CSARDSGSGTDTQYF.

This clonotype was detected only a few times. The chain has TRBV9 and TRBJ2-4, with D possibly TRBD1 on 6 matching bases. This CDR3 has 11 residues. Germline V gene data show CDR1 as SGDLS and CDR2 as YYNGEE. Trimming pared 3 bases from V and 13 bases from J, leaving 11 bases between. CDR3 sequence reads: CASSDGTFQYF. CDR3 in DNA: TGTGCCAGCAGCGACGGGACATTCCAGTACTTC.